Each of the 26 T cell receptor beta chains below was sequenced from the same sample in a study of blood T cell repertoires in COVID-19. TCRdb's table, derived via immunoSEQ multiplex PCR, lists solely in-frame clones and lacks some. The data hold approximately 300,000 clones, with about 87% observed a single time. The sequenced material came from peripheral blood. Source of these receptors: a woman aged 45-65 years with COVID-19, enrolled during active disease.

V is TRBV7-9 and J is TRBJ2-2; D is possibly TRBD1 (5 bases). Trimming cost V 5 bases and J 9 bases, with 13 bases left between them. Germline CDR1 reads SEHNR; CDR2 reads FQNEAQ (reference sequence). CDR3 length equals 13 residues. CDR3 in amino acids: CASSPQGVWELFF. The CDR3 DNA follows: TGTGCCAGCAGCCCCCAAGGGGTTTGGGAGCTGTTTTTT. Supplemented by reference TRBV7-9 and TRBJ2-2, the full variable domain reads DTGVSQNPRHKITKRGQNVTFRCDPISEHNRLYWYRQTLGQGPEFLTYFQNEAQLEKSRLLSDRFSAERPKGSFSTLEIQRTEQGDSAMYLCASSPQGVWELFFGEGSRLTVL.

The chain recombines TRBV2 with TRBJ2-3; D is perhaps TRBD1 (5 bases). V lost 7 bases to trimming and J lost 0 bases, with 8 bases between them. CDR1 SNHLY and CDR2 FYNNEI come from the germline V gene. The CDR3 contains 13 residues. In DNA, the CDR3 is TGTGCCAGCATTGACAGAAGCACAGATACGCAGTATTTT. Encoded protein: CASIDRSTDTQYF.

The chain recombines TRBV19 with TRBJ2-7; 8 bases line up with TRBD2. The CDR3 totals 11 residues. With V trimmed by 9 bases and J by 11 bases, 9 bases remained unmatched. Germline loops: CDR1 LNHDA, CDR2 SQIVND (reference sequence). The CDR3 sequence: CASGPSGGEYF. CDR3 bases: TGTGCCAGCGGACCCTCCGGGGGGGAGTACTTC.

The CDR3 loop is CASSFRRVAGEETQYF. DNA of the CDR3: TGTGCCAGCAGCTTTCGCAGGGTAGCGGGAGAAGAGACCCAGTACTTC. This chain joins TRBV7-2 and TRBJ2-5; 9 bases line up with TRBD2. The CDR3 is 16 amino acids. The junction had 8 bases not matched to a gene; V was cut back by 3 bases and J by 3 bases. The germline V gene encodes CDR1 SGHTA and CDR2 FQGNSA. The variable domain in full, completed from reference TRBV7-2 and TRBJ2-5, reads GAGVSQSPSNKVTEKGKDVELRCDPISGHTALYWYRQSLGQGLEFLIYFQGNSAPDKSGLPSDRFSAERTGGSVSTLTIQRTQQEDSAVYLCASSFRRVAGEETQYFGPGTRLLVL.

The rearrangement uses TRBV30 and TRBJ2-7, with 8 positions matching TRBD2. The CDR3 is made up of 16 amino acids. Germline V gene lookup returns CDR1 GTSNPN and CDR2 SVGIG (reference sequence). With 2 bases clipped from V and 5 bases from J, the junction kept 14 bases outside the gene matches. The CDR3, as DNA: TGTGCCTGGAGTCCGAAGGGGGGGACTAGTAGGCACGAGCAGTACTTC. Amino acid sequence: CAWSPKGGTSRHEQYF.

This chain joins TRBV21-1 and TRBJ2-7; the D call of TRBD1 is as the table states it, not checked on the DNA. TRBV21-1 is labeled a pseudogene. The CDR3 is 15 residues long. The CDR3 is CASSKTQHDNYEQYF. The CDR3 DNA follows: TGTGCCAGCAGCAAAACCCAACACGACAATTACGAGCAGTACTTC.

The genes are TRBV4-1 and TRBJ2-2; D might be TRBD2 (7 bases). The V and J ends lost 0 bases and 6 bases respectively, with 23 bases between them. Germline CDR1 MGHRA, CDR2 YSYEKL. The CDR3 is 19 residues long. CDR3 coding DNA: TGCGCCAGCAGCCAAGATGGTGTAGGACTAGTAGGGGGTCCCGGGGAGCTGTTTTTT. Its protein product is CASSQDGVGLVGGPGELFF.

This rearrangement joins TRBV30 to TRBJ2-2, with 8 bases that match TRBD2. Looked up from germline, CDR1 is GTSNPN and CDR2 is SVGIG (reference sequence). This CDR3 contains 13 residues. Trimming took 4 bases from V and 7 from J; bases not matched to a gene: 5. CDR3 nucleotide sequence: TGTGCCTGGATTATAGCGGGAATCGGGGAGCTGTTTTTT. Translation: CAWIIAGIGELFF.

This chain connects TRBV7-2 to TRBJ1-5; D remains ambiguous. Germline assignment: CDR1 SGHTA and CDR2 FQGNSA. The CDR3 consists of 15 residues. Trimming removed 1 base from V and 1 base from J, with 8 bases in between. In DNA form, the CDR3 reads TGTGCCAGCAGCTTAGACAGCAGGAGCAATCAGCCCCAGCATTTT. Its translation is CASSLDSRSNQPQHF.

The rearrangement joins TRBV2 to TRBJ1-4, with 8 bases aligning to TRBD1. The CDR3 length is 16 residues. Germline assignment: CDR1 SNHLY and CDR2 FYNNEI. The V and J ends lost 6 bases and 0 bases, in that order; junction bases with no gene match: 6. The CDR3 is CASSAGQGPTNEKLFF. DNA of the CDR3: TGTGCCAGCAGCGCTGGACAGGGACCAACTAATGAAAAACTGTTTTTT.

This rearrangement joins TRBV4-3 to TRBJ1-4; D is uncertain. V dropped 4 bases and J dropped 10 bases, with 10 bases sitting between them. This CDR3 has 12 residues. CDR1 is LGHNA and CDR2 is YSLEER in the germline V gene. CDR3 sequence: CASSRQLGKLFF. Here the CDR3 DNA reads TGCGCCAGCAGCCGACAATTGGGAAAACTGTTTTTT.

This sequence joins TRBV4-2 and TRBJ2-7, with D possibly being TRBD2 (5 bases). Trimming pared 3 bases from V and 5 bases from J, leaving 14 bases between. The CDR3 length is 14 residues. Germline V gene lookup returns CDR1 LGHNA and CDR2 YNFKEQ. CDR3 in DNA: TGTGCCAGCAGCCAGGATCTAGCAGCCCACGAGCAGTACTTC. Protein sequence: CASSQDLAAHEQYF.

This chain uses TRBV6-2 or TRBV6-3 with TRBJ2-2; D is possibly TRBD2 (5 bases). Trimming pared 5 bases from V and 6 bases from J, leaving 19 bases between. The CDR3 loop spans 16 amino acids. Per the germline V gene, CDR1 is MNHEY and CDR2 is SVGEGT. The CDR3 here is CASSTRLGVGPGELFF. In DNA, the CDR3 is TGTGCCAGCAGTACCCGCCTGGGAGTAGGGCCCGGGGAGCTGTTTTTT.

The rearrangement links TRBV27 to TRBJ2-7, with 7 bases identical to TRBD1. V lost 4 bases and J lost 6; bases outside the gene matches: 6. Germline CDR1 and CDR2: MNHEY and SMNVEV (reference sequence). The CDR3 sequence is 13 residues long. CDR3 amino acids: CASSYIQGFEQYF. The CDR3 bases are TGTGCCAGCAGTTACATACAGGGGTTCGAGCAGTACTTC.

This sequence joins TRBV28 and TRBJ1-1, with D perhaps TRBD1 (5 bases). The CDR3 is 18 amino acids. V shed 5 bases and J shed 4 bases, with 26 bases lying between them. Germline lookup yields CDR1 MDHEN and CDR2 SYDVKM. The CDR3 DNA is TGTGCCAGCAGTACCCCAACTCCCCCACCAGGGTTGAGCACTGAAGCTTTCTTT. Its translation is CASSTPTPPPGLSTEAFF.

With regard to this clone: Other DNA variants within this sample encode the same CDR3. This chain links TRBV7-9 with TRBJ1-2, with 9 bases aligning to TRBD1. The V segment lost 4 bases and the J segment 8 bases; nucleotides outside the gene matches: 8. CDR1 and CDR2 from the germline V gene are SEHNR and FQNEAQ (reference sequence). This CDR3 has 14 amino acids. The CDR3 loop is CASSSGQGTYGYTF. The CDR3, as DNA: TGTGCCAGCAGCTCGGGACAGGGTACTTACGGCTACACCTTC.

DNA of the CDR3: TGCGCCAGCAGCCCTCCGGGACTAGCTCCCTCCTACAATGAGCAGTTCTTC. This sequence encodes CASSPPGLAPSYNEQFF. The V call is TRBV5-1, the J call TRBJ2-1; 9 bases align to TRBD2. The junction had 8 bases not matched to a gene; V was cut back by 4 bases and J by 0 bases. Looked up from germline, CDR1 is SGHRS and CDR2 is YFSETQ. CDR3 size: 17 residues.

This rearrangement joins TRBV6-5 to TRBJ1-1; D uncertain. The CDR3 has 13 residues. Looked up from germline, CDR1 is MNHEY and CDR2 is SVGAGI. V was shortened by 4 bases and J by 5 bases, with 11 bases between the two germline ends. CDR3 in amino acids: CASSFGEGTEAFF. DNA for the CDR3: TGTGCCAGCAGTTTTGGGGAGGGTACTGAAGCTTTCTTT.

CDR3 DNA sequence: TGTGCCAGCAGCCACGGGACTAGCTCCTACAATGAGCAGTTCTTC. It specifies CASSHGTSSYNEQFF. The rearrangement links TRBV7-9 to TRBJ2-1; 8 bases are a match to TRBD2. The V segment lost 5 bases and the J segment 0 bases; nucleotides outside the gene matches: 3. CDR1 and CDR2 (germline): SEHNR, FQNEAQ (reference sequence). The length of the CDR3 is 15 residues. Filled out from reference TRBV7-9 and TRBJ2-1, the complete variable domain reads DTGVSQNPRHKITKRGQNVTFRCDPISEHNRLYWYRQTLGQGPEFLTYFQNEAQLEKSRLLSDRFSAERPKGSFSTLEIQRTEQGDSAMYLCASSHGTSSYNEQFFGPGTRLTVL.

The chain is built from TRBV19 and TRBJ2-5; 7 bases match TRBD2. Germline loops: CDR1 LNHDA, CDR2 SQIVND (reference sequence). This CDR3 is 18 amino acids long. V gave up 3 bases and J gave up 5 bases; unmatched junction bases: 18. The CDR3 loop is CASSMGGWRGDLGETQYF. Written as DNA, the CDR3 is TGTGCCAGTAGTATGGGGGGGTGGCGAGGGGACCTCGGGGAGACCCAGTACTTC. Filled out from reference TRBV19 and TRBJ2-5, the complete variable domain reads DGGITQSPKYLFRKEGQNVTLSCEQNLNHDAMYWYRQDPGQGLRLIYYSQIVNDFQKGDIAEGYSVSREKKESFPLTVTSAQKNPTAFYLCASSMGGWRGDLGETQYFGPGTRLLVL.

The J gene is TRBJ1-1, the V gene TRBV10-3; the match to TRBD1 covers 8 bases. Losses at the gene ends were 6 bases for V and 2 bases for J; bases not matched to a gene: 8. The CDR3 consists of 15 residues. Germline values: CDR1 ENHRY, CDR2 SYGVKD. The CDR3 DNA sequence: TGTGCCATCAGGGATAACAGGGGGACCAACACTGAAGCTTTCTTT. Protein product: CAIRDNRGTNTEAFF.

This clone was counted once. V gene TRBV11-3 combines with J gene TRBJ2-1; 8 bases align to TRBD1. CDR3 length: 13 amino acids. In germline, CDR1 is SGHNT, CDR2 YENEEA. J was trimmed by 6 bases and V by 6 bases; bases with no gene match: 4. Here the CDR3 reads CASSYDRGNEQFF. CDR3 DNA sequence: TGTGCCAGCAGTTATGACAGGGGCAATGAGCAGTTCTTC.

The rearrangement joins TRBV27 to TRBJ2-2; D is undetermined. The CDR3 covers 15 residues. The germline V gene has CDR1 MNHEY and CDR2 SMNVEV (reference sequence). V lost 6 bases to trimming and J lost 0 bases, with 11 bases between them. CDR3 sequence: CASRTSYSNTGELFF. The CDR3 DNA is TGTGCCAGCAGAACCTCCTACTCGAACACCGGGGAGCTGTTTTTT.

The rearrangement uses TRBV9 and TRBJ2-3; D is perhaps TRBD2 (6 bases). The germline V and J ends were trimmed by 0 bases and 3 bases, with 14 bases remaining between them. Germline V lookup: CDR1 SGDLS, CDR2 YYNGEE. The length of the CDR3 is 16 residues. CDR3 residues: CASSVGLLAGTDTQYF. The CDR3 DNA reads TGTGCCAGCAGCGTAGGCCTCCTTGCGGGAACAGATACGCAGTATTTT.

The chain joins TRBV3-1 (or the pseudogene TRBV3-2) to TRBJ2-3; 7 nucleotides agree with TRBD2. Germline V gene lookup returns CDR1 LGHDT and CDR2 YNNKEL (reference sequence). J lost 4 bases, V lost 6 bases, and 1 base had no gene match. This CDR3 is 12 amino acids long. The CDR3 bases are TGTGCCAGCAGGACTAGCCCAGATACGCAGTATTTT. Residues: CASRTSPDTQYF.

V and J are TRBV15 and TRBJ2-1; the match to TRBD2 covers 16 bases. V gave up 4 bases and J gave up 5 bases; unmatched junction bases: 5. The CDR3 totals 17 residues. Germline-derived CDR1 and CDR2 are LNHNV and YYDKDF (reference sequence). The CDR3 DNA reads TGTGCCACCAGCACCTCGGGACTAGCGGGAGGGCACAATGAGCAGTTCTTC. Its protein product is CATSTSGLAGGHNEQFF.